This T cell receptor (beta chain) was recorded in a study of blood T cell repertoires in COVID-19. Study context: Italy, Spain and the United States were the sources of the convalescent and acute COVID-19 samples. The cDNA or gDNA used as material had been derived from T cells, B-cell-depleted T cells, or PBMCs.

The V segment lost 2 bases and the J segment 6 bases; nucleotides outside the gene matches: 16. The CDR3 runs to 19 residues. Germline V gene sequence: CDR1 SGHDN, CDR2 FVKESK. Original analysis: Nucleated cell counts were estimated from reference gene primer amplification. Method: immunoSEQ multiplex PCR; TCRdb's copy keeps in-frame clones and lacks some. Clonal size and the V and J genes are those of that table, whereas D and trimming came from the DNA. The table has roughly 48,000 clones, approximately 83% seen once; the top ten hold less than 75%. The chain combines TRBV14 with TRBJ2-2; TRBD2 matches at 9 bases. Input material: peripheral blood. The TCR was taken from a man in his 70s with acute or convalescent COVID-19. The CDR3 loop is CASSQLGQQLSGRAGELFF. CDR3 in DNA: TGTGCCAGCAGCCAACTGGGCCAGCAGCTTAGCGGGAGAGCCGGGGAGCTGTTTTTT.